Reported below is one TCR beta chain. CDR3 size: 13 residues. Germline V gene lookup returns CDR1 LGHNA and CDR2 YNFKEQ. V dropped 0 bases and J dropped 4 bases, with 4 bases sitting between them. Per the authors' pipeline: Counts of nucleated cells, estimated from reference gene primer amplification, were obtained. Using immunoSEQ multiplex PCR, the repertoire was profiled, and TCRdb retains in-frame clones only, with some absent. From that table come the V and J calls and clone size; the DNA was used to work out D and trimming. In the table there are 150,000 to 200,000 clones, roughly 87% of which are singletons. This entry belongs to a study of blood T cell repertoires in COVID-19. At the level of the study: Acute-phase and convalescent COVID-19 samples originated in the United States, Italy and Spain. The analysed material was cDNA or gDNA that came from T cells, B-cell-depleted T cells, or PBMCs.

The chain couples TRBV4-2 to TRBJ1-5, with D unresolved. The source material was peripheral blood. This clonotype was sampled from a woman in her 70s with acute or convalescent COVID-19. The DNA for the CDR3 is TGTGCCAGCAGCCAAGACAGGAATCAGCCCCAGCATTTT. Residues: CASSQDRNQPQHF.